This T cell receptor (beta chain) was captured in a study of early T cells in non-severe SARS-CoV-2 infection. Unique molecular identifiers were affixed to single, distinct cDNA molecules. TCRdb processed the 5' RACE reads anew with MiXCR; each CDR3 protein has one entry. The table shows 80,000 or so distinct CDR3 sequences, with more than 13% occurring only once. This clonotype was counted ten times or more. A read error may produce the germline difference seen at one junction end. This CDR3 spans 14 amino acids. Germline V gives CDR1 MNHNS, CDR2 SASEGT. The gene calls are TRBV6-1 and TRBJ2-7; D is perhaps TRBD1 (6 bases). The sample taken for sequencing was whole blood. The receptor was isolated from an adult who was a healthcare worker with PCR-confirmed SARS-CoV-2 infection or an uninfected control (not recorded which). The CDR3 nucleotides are TGTGCCAGCAGTTCCGCCTCTGGAAGGGGGACGGAGTTCTTC. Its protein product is CASSSASGRGTEFF.